Each of the 25 T cell receptor beta chains below was sequenced from the same sample in a study of cytomegalovirus exposure and HLA in healthy donors. A multiplex PCR was run with 60 Vbeta primers and 13 Jbeta primers. Profiling relied on immunoSEQ multiplex PCR, and the TCRdb table lists in-frame clones only, not all of them. The specimen's table records over 110,000 clones. Material: PBMCs. Receptors were obtained from a male donor in good health and CMV-seronegative.

V is TRBV10-3 and J is TRBJ1-5; D gene uncertain. The length of the CDR3 is 14 residues. V gave up 0 bases and J gave up 9 bases, with 12 bases separating them. Germline V CDR1 and CDR2: ENHRY, SYGVKD. The CDR3 reads CAISESIAEWPQHF. CDR3 nucleotides: TGTGCCATCAGTGAGTCGATAGCAGAATGGCCCCAGCATTTT.

The chain joins TRBV5-1 to TRBJ2-1; the D gene is possibly TRBD2 (5 bases). Germline CDR1 SGHRS, CDR2 YFSETQ. The V end lost 5 bases, the J end lost 4 bases, and 10 bases lay between the germline ends. This CDR3 is built from 13 residues. CDR3 sequence reads: CASSLGLYNEQFF. CDR3 in DNA: TGCGCCAGCAGTCTTGGACTGTACAATGAGCAGTTCTTC.

V and J are TRBV6-5 and TRBJ1-5; no reliable D call. The CDR3 loop spans 14 amino acids. In germline, CDR1 is MNHEY, CDR2 SVGAGI. V was trimmed by 7 bases and J by 6 bases, leaving 16 bases between them. For the CDR3, the DNA is TGTGCCAGCAAAGGAGGAGGTGACGCTCAGCCCCAGCATTTT. This codes for CASKGGGDAQPQHF.

This chain joins TRBV29-1 and TRBJ2-6; 7 nucleotides agree with TRBD2. Germline V lookup: CDR1 SQVTM, CDR2 ANQGSEA. This CDR3 has 15 amino acids. V was pared by 6 bases and J by 1 base, with 6 bases of the junction left unmatched. The CDR3 loop is CSVRGRESGANVLTF. For the CDR3, the DNA is TGCAGCGTCCGAGGGAGGGAATCTGGGGCCAACGTCCTGACTTTC.

The chain carries TRBV5-5 and TRBJ1-2; D unclear. The CDR3 consists of 15 residues. V dropped 4 bases and J dropped 2 bases, with 15 bases sitting between them. The germline V gene has CDR1 SGHKS and CDR2 YYEKEE (reference sequence). The CDR3 reads CASSRDGGFNYGYTF. As DNA, the CDR3 is TGTGCCAGCAGCCGTGATGGAGGGTTCAACTATGGCTACACCTTC.

The V and J genes are TRBV19 and TRBJ2-1; 9 bases are shared with TRBD2. J was trimmed by 4 bases and V by 1 base; bases with no gene match: 2. The CDR3 spans 15 residues. Germline loops: CDR1 LNHDA, CDR2 SQIVND (reference sequence). The CDR3 here is CASSIVTSGYNEQFF. The CDR3 DNA reads as TGTGCCAGTAGTATAGTGACTAGCGGTTACAATGAGCAGTTCTTC.

The chain joins TRBV19 to TRBJ1-1; no clear D gene. Germline V gene sequence: CDR1 LNHDA, CDR2 SQIVND (reference sequence). The CDR3 runs to 15 residues. The ends were cut back, 7 bases at V and 4 bases at J, with 19 bases in the middle. Written as DNA, the CDR3 is TGTGCCAGTACTCAACAGAGGGAGGGAACCACTGAAGCTTTCTTT. Translation: CASTQQREGTTEAFF.

The CDR3 nucleotides are TGTGCCAGCAGCCCAAGGACAGGATCGAACACTGAAGCTTTCTTT. As protein: CASSPRTGSNTEAFF. The chain combines TRBV5-6 with TRBJ1-1, with 7 bases lining up with TRBD1. Germline assignment: CDR1 SGHDT and CDR2 YYEEEE. The V and J ends lost 4 bases and 1 base, in that order; junction bases with no gene match: 7. This CDR3 is built from 15 residues. Drawing the rest from reference TRBV5-6 and TRBJ1-1, the complete variable domain is DAGVTQSPTHLIKTRGQQVTLRCSPKSGHDTVSWYQQALGQGPQFIFQYYEEEERQRGNFPDRFSGHQFPNYSSELNVNALLLGDSALYLCASSPRTGSNTEAFFGQGTRLTVV.

The V gene is TRBV18, the J gene TRBJ2-2, with D tentatively TRBD1 (6 bases). This CDR3 is built from 15 residues. Germline CDR1 KGHSH, CDR2 LQKENI. Trimming took 7 bases from V and 0 from J, leaving 12 bases between them. In DNA form, the CDR3 reads TGTGCCAGCTTGGCCGGGACAACGAACACCGGGGAGCTGTTTTTT. Amino acids: CASLAGTTNTGELFF.

V is TRBV19 and J is TRBJ2-1; TRBD1 agrees at 8 bases. Trimming took 3 bases from V and 5 from J; bases not matched to a gene: 0. The germline V gene encodes CDR1 LNHDA and CDR2 SQIVND (reference sequence). This CDR3 is built from 13 residues. The DNA of the CDR3 is TGTGCCAGTAGTATGGACAGGGACAATGAGCAGTTCTTC. It translates to CASSMDRDNEQFF.

The chain links TRBV29-1 to TRBJ1-2; D unclear. The CDR3 has 9 residues. CDR1 SQVTM and CDR2 ANQGSEA come from the germline V gene. Trimming took 3 bases from V and 7 from J, leaving 3 bases between them. CDR3: CSVDGGYTF. In DNA form, the CDR3 reads TGCAGCGTTGACGGTGGCTACACCTTC.

J is TRBJ1-5 and V is TRBV19, with 7 bases lining up with TRBD1. Trimming removed 6 bases from V and 0 bases from J; junction bases left unmatched: 5. The germline CDR1 and CDR2 sequences are LNHDA and SQIVND (reference sequence). The CDR3 runs 15 residues. CDR3 sequence: CASSTGTASNQPQHF. The DNA of the CDR3 is TGTGCCAGTAGCACCGGGACAGCTAGCAATCAGCCCCAGCATTTT. Together with reference TRBV19 and TRBJ1-5, the CDR3 gives the full variable domain: DGGITQSPKYLFRKEGQNVTLSCEQNLNHDAMYWYRQDPGQGLRLIYYSQIVNDFQKGDIAEGYSVSREKKESFPLTVTSAQKNPTAFYLCASSTGTASNQPQHFGDGTRLSIL.

V and J are TRBV27 and TRBJ2-7, with 8 bases identical to TRBD1. The CDR3 contains 12 residues. V lost 2 bases, J lost 7 bases, and 1 base stayed unmatched. Looked up from germline, CDR1 is MNHEY and CDR2 is SMNVEV (reference sequence). CDR3 sequence: CASSLTGGEQYF. In DNA form, the CDR3 reads TGTGCCAGCAGTTTAACAGGGGGAGAGCAGTACTTC.

V and J are TRBV6-5 and TRBJ1-1, with 7 bases identical to TRBD1. V shed 5 bases, J shed 0 bases, and the junction held 6 bases outside the gene matches. The CDR3 runs to 15 residues. Germline V gene lookup returns CDR1 MNHEY and CDR2 SVGAGI. CDR3 region: CASSPGTVMNTEAFF. CDR3 in DNA: TGTGCCAGCAGTCCCGGGACAGTTATGAACACTGAAGCTTTCTTT.

This chain uses TRBV19 with TRBJ1-5, with D unresolved. Trimming took off 1 base at V and 2 bases at J, with 12 bases between the two ends. This CDR3 is 16 amino acids long. Looked up from germline, CDR1 is LNHDA and CDR2 is SQIVND (reference sequence). The CDR3 bases are TGTGCCAGTAGTATAGTTGGCGTTAGCGGCAATCAGCCCCAGCATTTT. Translation gives CASSIVGVSGNQPQHF.

The rearrangement links TRBV7-3 to TRBJ2-3; 7 bases fit TRBD1. The J segment lost 1 base and the V segment lost 5 bases, leaving 3 bases of the junction unmatched. The germline CDR1 and CDR2 sequences are SGHTA and FQGTGA. This CDR3 has 14 residues. The CDR3 nucleotides are TGTGCCAGCAGCCCAACAGGGGGCACAGATACGCAGTATTTT. It is translated as CASSPTGGTDTQYF.

This chain links TRBV25-1 with TRBJ2-2, with D tentatively TRBD2 (6 bases). The CDR3 totals 16 residues. The germline gives CDR1 MGHDK, CDR2 SYGVNS. The V gene lost 3 bases and the J gene lost 2 bases, with 13 bases spanning the gap. The CDR3 DNA reads as TGTGCCAGCAGTGAGCTTAGCGGACTAAACACCGGGGAGCTGTTTTTT. This encodes CASSELSGLNTGELFF.

The chain has TRBV30 and TRBJ2-7, with a weak D call TRBD2 (6 bases). Trimming left V 5 bases short and J 0 bases short, with 14 bases between. The CDR3 contains 14 residues. From germline, CDR1 is GTSNPN and CDR2 SVGIG (reference sequence). Written as DNA, the CDR3 is TGTGCCTGGGGTAGCGGATTAAGCTCCTACGAGCAGTACTTC. Residues: CAWGSGLSSYEQYF.

V usage is TRBV5-6 and J usage is TRBJ1-5, with 7 bases matching TRBD1. The CDR3 contains 17 residues. Unmatched junction bases numbered 9, after V lost 0 bases and J lost 3 bases. Germline loops: CDR1 SGHDT, CDR2 YYEEEE. For the CDR3, the DNA is TGTGCCAGCAGCTTGGGGGAATCGGGACAGTACAATCAGCCCCAGCATTTT. This translates into CASSLGESGQYNQPQHF.

Remarks on this clone: Other DNA sequences in this specimen translate into the identical CDR3. The J gene is TRBJ1-2, the V gene TRBV9, with D possibly TRBD1 on 6 matching bases. The germline V gene has CDR1 SGDLS and CDR2 YYNGEE. Trimming took 0 bases from V and 3 from J, leaving 6 bases between them. This CDR3 is 13 amino acids long. The CDR3 bases are TGTGCCAGCAGCGTAGGACAGGACTATGGCTACACCTTC. Its translation: CASSVGQDYGYTF.

This chain's CDR3 is CASSRQRLTDTQYF. DNA of the CDR3: TGTGCCAGCTCACGACAGCGTCTCACAGATACGCAGTATTTT. The chain couples TRBV18 to TRBJ2-3, with D maybe TRBD1 (5 bases). V gave up 4 bases and J gave up 2 bases, with 10 bases separating them. Per the germline V gene, CDR1 is KGHSH and CDR2 is LQKENI. The CDR3 length is 14 residues.

The chain joins TRBV6-1 to TRBJ1-2; D call uncertain. Trimming stripped 8 bases from V and 4 bases from J, with 20 bases between. Per the germline V gene, CDR1 is MNHNS and CDR2 is SASEGT. This CDR3 contains 15 residues. The CDR3 region is CASSPRGAISYGYTF. The CDR3 region has the DNA TGTGCCAGCTCCCCCCGAGGAGCCATTTCCTATGGCTACACCTTC.

This chain joins TRBV9 and TRBJ2-2, with TRBD2 matching over 8 bases. Germline V lookup: CDR1 SGDLS, CDR2 YYNGEE. CDR3 length: 17 amino acids. V lost 1 base, J lost 6 bases, and 11 bases stayed unmatched. The CDR3, as DNA: TGTGCCAGCAGCGTAACGGGGGGGGCCCTCGGGGCCGGGGAGCTGTTTTTT. Protein sequence: CASSVTGGALGAGELFF.

This rearrangement joins TRBV4-2 to TRBJ1-2, with TRBD1 matching 9 bases. Germline V gene data show CDR1 as LGHNA and CDR2 as YNFKEQ. This CDR3 has 17 amino acids. The J segment lost 1 base and the V segment lost 7 bases, leaving 13 bases of the junction unmatched. The CDR3 DNA reads TGTGCCAGCACCGACAGGCTAAGACAGGGGGTTAACTATGGCTACACCTTC. As protein: CASTDRLRQGVNYGYTF.

The rearrangement uses TRBV5-1 and TRBJ1-1; 7 positions agree with TRBD1. Losses at the gene ends were 2 bases for V and 4 bases for J; bases not matched to a gene: 14. In germline, CDR1 is SGHRS, CDR2 YFSETQ. The CDR3 extends over 17 amino acids. This chain's CDR3 is CASSFPAKGARGTEAFF. CDR3 DNA sequence: TGCGCCAGCAGCTTTCCCGCGAAGGGGGCAAGAGGCACTGAAGCTTTCTTT.